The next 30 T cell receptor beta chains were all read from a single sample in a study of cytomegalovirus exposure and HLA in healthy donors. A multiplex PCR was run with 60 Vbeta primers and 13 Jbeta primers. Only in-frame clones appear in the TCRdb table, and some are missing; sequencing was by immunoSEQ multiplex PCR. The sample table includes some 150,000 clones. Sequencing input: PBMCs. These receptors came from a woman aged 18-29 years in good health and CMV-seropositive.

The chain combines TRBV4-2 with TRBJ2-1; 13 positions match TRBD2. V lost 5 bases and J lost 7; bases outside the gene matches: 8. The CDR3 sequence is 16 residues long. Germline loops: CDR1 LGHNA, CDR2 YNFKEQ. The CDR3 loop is CASSARLAGGGNEQFF. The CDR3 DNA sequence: TGTGCCAGCAGCGCAAGACTAGCGGGAGGAGGGAATGAGCAGTTCTTC.

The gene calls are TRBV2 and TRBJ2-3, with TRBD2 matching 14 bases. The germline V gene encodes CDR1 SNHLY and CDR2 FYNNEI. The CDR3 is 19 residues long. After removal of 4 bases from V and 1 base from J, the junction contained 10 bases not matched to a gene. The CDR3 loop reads CASSGDRLAGGLRTDTQYF. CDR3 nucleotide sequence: TGTGCCAGCAGTGGGGATCGACTAGCGGGGGGGCTCCGCACAGATACGCAGTATTTT.

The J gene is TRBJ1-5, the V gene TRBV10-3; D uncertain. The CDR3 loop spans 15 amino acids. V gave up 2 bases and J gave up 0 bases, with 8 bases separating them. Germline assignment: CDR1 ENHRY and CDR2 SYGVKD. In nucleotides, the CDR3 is TGTGCCATCAGTGAGAAAGCAAATAGCAATCAGCCCCAGCATTTT. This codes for CAISEKANSNQPQHF.

This chain's CDR3 is CSVEGSGRTGELFF. CDR3 coding DNA: TGCAGCGTTGAGGGGAGCGGTCGGACCGGGGAGCTGTTTTTT. This chain connects TRBV29-1 to TRBJ2-2, with D maybe TRBD2 (5 bases). Germline V gene sequence: CDR1 SQVTM, CDR2 ANQGSEA. Trimming removed 3 bases at V and 5 bases at J, with 13 bases between. This CDR3 spans 14 amino acids.

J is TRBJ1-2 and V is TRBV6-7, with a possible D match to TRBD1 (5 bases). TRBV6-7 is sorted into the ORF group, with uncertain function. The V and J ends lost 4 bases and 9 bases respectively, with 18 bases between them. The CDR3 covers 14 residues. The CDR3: CASSWGLVSVCYTF. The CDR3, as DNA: TGTGCCAGCAGTTGGGGCCTTGTCAGTGTTTGCTACACCTTC.

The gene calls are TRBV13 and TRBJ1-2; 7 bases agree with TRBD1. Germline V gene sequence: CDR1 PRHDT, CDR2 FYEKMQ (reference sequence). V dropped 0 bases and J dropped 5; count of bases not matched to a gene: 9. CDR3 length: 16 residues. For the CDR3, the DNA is TGTGCCAGCAGCTTAGGCGTTGGGACAGACCCATATGGCTACACCTTC. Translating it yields CASSLGVGTDPYGYTF.

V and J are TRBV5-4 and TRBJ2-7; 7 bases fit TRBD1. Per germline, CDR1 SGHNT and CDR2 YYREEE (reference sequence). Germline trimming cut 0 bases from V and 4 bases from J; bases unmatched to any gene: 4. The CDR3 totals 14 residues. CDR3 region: CASSLDRGRYEQYF. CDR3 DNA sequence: TGTGCCAGCAGCTTGGACAGGGGACGATACGAGCAGTACTTC.

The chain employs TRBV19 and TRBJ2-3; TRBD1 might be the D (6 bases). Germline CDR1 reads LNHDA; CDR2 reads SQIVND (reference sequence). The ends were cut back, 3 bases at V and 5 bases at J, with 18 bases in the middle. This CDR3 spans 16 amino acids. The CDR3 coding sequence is TGTGCCAGTAGTATTGTACAGGGTTCTAGTAGAGATACGCAGTATTTT. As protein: CASSIVQGSSRDTQYF. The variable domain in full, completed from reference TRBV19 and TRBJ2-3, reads DGGITQSPKYLFRKEGQNVTLSCEQNLNHDAMYWYRQDPGQGLRLIYYSQIVNDFQKGDIAEGYSVSREKKESFPLTVTSAQKNPTAFYLCASSIVQGSSRDTQYFGPGTRLTVL.

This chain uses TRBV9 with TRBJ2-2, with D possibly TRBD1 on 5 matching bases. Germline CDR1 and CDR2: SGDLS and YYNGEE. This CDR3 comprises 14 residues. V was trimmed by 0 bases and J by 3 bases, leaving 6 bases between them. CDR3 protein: CASSVVRDTGELFF. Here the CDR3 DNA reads TGTGCCAGCAGCGTAGTCAGGGACACCGGGGAGCTGTTTTTT.

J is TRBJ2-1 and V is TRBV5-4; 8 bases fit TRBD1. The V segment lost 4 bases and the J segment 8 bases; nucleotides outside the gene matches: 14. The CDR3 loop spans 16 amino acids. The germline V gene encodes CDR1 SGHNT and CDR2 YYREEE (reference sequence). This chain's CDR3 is CASSAPTGAEMDEQFF. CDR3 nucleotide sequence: TGTGCCAGCAGCGCCCCGACAGGGGCTGAGATGGATGAGCAGTTCTTC.

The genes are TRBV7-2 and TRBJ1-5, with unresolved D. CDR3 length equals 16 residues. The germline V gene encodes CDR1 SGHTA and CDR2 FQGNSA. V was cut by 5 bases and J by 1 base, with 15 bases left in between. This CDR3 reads CASSPQSTASNQPQHF. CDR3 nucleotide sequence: TGTGCCAGCAGCCCACAATCGACTGCCAGCAATCAGCCCCAGCATTTT.

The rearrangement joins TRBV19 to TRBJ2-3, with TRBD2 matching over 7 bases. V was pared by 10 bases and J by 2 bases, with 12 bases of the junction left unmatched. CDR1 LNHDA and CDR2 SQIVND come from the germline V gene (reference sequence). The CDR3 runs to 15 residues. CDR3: CAKSWASGLTDTQYF. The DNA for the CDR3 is TGTGCCAAATCCTGGGCTAGCGGTCTCACAGATACGCAGTATTTT.

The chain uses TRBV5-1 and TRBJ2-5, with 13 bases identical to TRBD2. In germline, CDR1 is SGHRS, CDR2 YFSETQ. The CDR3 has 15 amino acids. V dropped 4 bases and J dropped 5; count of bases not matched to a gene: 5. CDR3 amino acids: CASSPGTSGEETQYF. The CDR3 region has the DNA TGCGCCAGCAGCCCCGGGACTAGCGGGGAGGAGACCCAGTACTTC.

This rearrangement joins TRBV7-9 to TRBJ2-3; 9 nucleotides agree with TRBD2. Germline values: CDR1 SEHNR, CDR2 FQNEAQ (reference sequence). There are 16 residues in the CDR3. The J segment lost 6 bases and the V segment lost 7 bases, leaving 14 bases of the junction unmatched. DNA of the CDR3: TGTGCCAGCAATCGGCCGTGGGTAGCGGGAGCGGATACGCAGTATTTT. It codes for CASNRPWVAGADTQYF.

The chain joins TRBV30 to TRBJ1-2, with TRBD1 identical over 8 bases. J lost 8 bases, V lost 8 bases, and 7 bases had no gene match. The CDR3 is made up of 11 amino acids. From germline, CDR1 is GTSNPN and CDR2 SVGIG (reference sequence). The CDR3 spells CAQSRDRGYTF. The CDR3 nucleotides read TGTGCCCAGAGCCGGGACAGGGGCTACACCTTC. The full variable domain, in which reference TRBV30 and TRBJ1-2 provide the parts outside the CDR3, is SQTIHQWPATLVQPVGSPLSLECTVEGTSNPNLYWYRQAAGRGLQLLFYSVGIGQISSEVPQNLSASRPQDRQFILSSKKLLLSDSGFYLCAQSRDRGYTFGSGTRLTVV.

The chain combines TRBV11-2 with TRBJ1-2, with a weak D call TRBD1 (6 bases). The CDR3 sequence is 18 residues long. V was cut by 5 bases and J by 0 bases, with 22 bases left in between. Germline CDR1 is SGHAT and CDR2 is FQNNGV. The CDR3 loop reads CASSSRGFAGESNYGYTF. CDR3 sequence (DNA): TGTGCCAGCAGCAGCCGAGGATTTGCAGGGGAATCTAACTATGGCTACACCTTC.

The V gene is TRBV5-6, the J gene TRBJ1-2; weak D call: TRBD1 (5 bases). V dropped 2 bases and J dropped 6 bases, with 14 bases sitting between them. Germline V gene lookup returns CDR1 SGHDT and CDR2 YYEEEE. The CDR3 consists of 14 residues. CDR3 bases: TGTGCCAGCAGCTTCCGGACACCGAACAATGGCTACACCTTC. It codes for CASSFRTPNNGYTF.

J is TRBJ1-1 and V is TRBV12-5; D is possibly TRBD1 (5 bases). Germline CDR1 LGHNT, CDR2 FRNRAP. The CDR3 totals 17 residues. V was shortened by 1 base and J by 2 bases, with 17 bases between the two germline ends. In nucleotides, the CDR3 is TGTGCTAGTGGTTTGGGAAAAAAGGACACCTATAACACTGAAGCTTTCTTT. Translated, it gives CASGLGKKDTYNTEAFF.

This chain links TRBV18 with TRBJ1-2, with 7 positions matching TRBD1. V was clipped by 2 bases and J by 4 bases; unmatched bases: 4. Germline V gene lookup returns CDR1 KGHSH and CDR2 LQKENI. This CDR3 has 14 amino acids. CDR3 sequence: CASSPENRGYGYTF. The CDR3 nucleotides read TGTGCCAGCTCACCAGAGAACAGGGGCTATGGCTACACCTTC.

Written as DNA, the CDR3 is TGTGCCAGCAGCGTTACGGGGGGGTCAGAGACCCAGTACTTC. It translates to CASSVTGGSETQYF. The chain is built from TRBV9 and TRBJ2-5; 8 bases are a match to TRBD2. The V gene end was trimmed by 2 bases and the J gene end by 4 bases; junction bases not matched to a gene: 4. The germline gives CDR1 SGDLS, CDR2 YYNGEE. The CDR3 is 14 amino acids.

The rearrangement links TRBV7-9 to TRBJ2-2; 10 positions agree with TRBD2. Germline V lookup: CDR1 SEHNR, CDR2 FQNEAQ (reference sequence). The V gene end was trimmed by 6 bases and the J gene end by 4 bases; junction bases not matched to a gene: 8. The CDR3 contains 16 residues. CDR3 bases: TGTGCCAGCAGTCAGAGCGGGAGGGCCAGCACCGGGGAGCTGTTTTTT. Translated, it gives CASSQSGRASTGELFF.

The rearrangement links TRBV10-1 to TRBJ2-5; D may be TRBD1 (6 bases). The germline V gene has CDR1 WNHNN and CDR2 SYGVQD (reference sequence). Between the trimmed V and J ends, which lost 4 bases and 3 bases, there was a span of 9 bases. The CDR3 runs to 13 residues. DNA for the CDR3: TGCGCCAGCAGTGTTCGGACAGAAGAGACCCAGTACTTC. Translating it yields CASSVRTEETQYF.

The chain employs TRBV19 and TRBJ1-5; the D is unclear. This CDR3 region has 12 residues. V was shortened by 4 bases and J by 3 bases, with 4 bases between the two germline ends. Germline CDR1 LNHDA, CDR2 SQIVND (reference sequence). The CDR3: CASSTVNQPQHF. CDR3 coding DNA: TGTGCCAGTAGTACAGTCAATCAGCCCCAGCATTTT.

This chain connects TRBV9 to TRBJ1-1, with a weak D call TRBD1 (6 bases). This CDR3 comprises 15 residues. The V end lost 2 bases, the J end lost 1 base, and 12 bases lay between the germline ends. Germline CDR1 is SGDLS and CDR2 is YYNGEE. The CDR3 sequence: CASSVQGNQNTEAFF. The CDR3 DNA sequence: TGTGCCAGCAGCGTCCAGGGGAACCAGAACACTGAAGCTTTCTTT.

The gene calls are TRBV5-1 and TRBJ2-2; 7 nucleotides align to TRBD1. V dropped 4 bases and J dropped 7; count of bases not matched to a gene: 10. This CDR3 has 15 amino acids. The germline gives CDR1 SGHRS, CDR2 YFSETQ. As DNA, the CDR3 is TGCGCCAGCAGCCTAATCCCGACAGGGATCGGGGAGCTGTTTTTT. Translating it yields CASSLIPTGIGELFF.

CDR3 nucleotide sequence: TGCGCCAGCGGCGTAACAGCGGGGAGCGGAGATACGCAGTATTTT. Protein product: CASGVTAGSGDTQYF. The chain employs TRBV5-1 and TRBJ2-3; 7 nucleotides agree with TRBD2. The CDR3 runs to 15 residues. V lost 7 bases and J lost 5; bases outside the gene matches: 13. Germline loops: CDR1 SGHRS, CDR2 YFSETQ.

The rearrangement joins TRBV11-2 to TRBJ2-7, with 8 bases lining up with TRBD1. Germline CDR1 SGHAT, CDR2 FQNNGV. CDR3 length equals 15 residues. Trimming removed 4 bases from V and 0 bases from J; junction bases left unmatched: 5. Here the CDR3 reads CASSSIRGPSYEQYF. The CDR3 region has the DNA TGTGCCAGCAGCTCGATCAGGGGGCCCTCCTACGAGCAGTACTTC.

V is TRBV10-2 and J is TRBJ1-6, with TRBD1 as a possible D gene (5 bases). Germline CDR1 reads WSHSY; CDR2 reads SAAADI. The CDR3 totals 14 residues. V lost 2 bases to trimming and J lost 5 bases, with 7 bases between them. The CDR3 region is CASSEGGDNSPLHF. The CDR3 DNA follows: TGCGCCAGCAGTGAGGGGGGGGATAATTCACCCCTCCACTTT.

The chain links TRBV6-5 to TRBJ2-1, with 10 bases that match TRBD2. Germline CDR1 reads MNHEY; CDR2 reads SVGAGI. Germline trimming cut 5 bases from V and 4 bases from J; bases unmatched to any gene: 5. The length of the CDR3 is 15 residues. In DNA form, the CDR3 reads TGTGCCAGCAGTCTCGGACTAGCGGAATACAATGAGCAGTTCTTC. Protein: CASSLGLAEYNEQFF.

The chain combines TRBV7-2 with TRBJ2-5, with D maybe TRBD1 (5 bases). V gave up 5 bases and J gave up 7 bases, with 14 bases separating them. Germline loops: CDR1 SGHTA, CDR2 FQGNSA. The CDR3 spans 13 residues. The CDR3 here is CASSPKGQGTQYF. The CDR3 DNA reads TGTGCCAGCAGCCCCAAGGGCCAGGGGACCCAGTACTTC. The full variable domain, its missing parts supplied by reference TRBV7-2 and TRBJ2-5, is GAGVSQSPSNKVTEKGKDVELRCDPISGHTALYWYRQSLGQGLEFLIYFQGNSAPDKSGLPSDRFSAERTGGSVSTLTIQRTQQEDSAVYLCASSPKGQGTQYFGPGTRLLVL.